Below, one TCR beta chain is given with its context. TCRdb fed the PCR reads into MiXCR, producing one record per CDR3 protein. Of under 600,000 distinct CDR3 sequences listed, about a fifth are singletons. This sample was included in a study of molecular identifiers for immune sequencing clone quantification. The CDR3 loop spans 17 amino acids. Looked up from germline, CDR1 is ENHRY and CDR2 is SYGVKD. Trimming took 0 bases from V and 2 from J; bases not matched to a gene: 9. What was sequenced was naive CD8+ T cells from blood, with Jurkat cell RNA spiked in. Subset meaning: FACS-sorted CD8+CD4-CCR7+CD45RA+ naive T cells. The receptor was isolated from a human donor in good health. Some libraries in this study had Jurkat cell RNA spiked in. The V call is TRBV10-3, the J call TRBJ2-5; 7 bases align to TRBD2. CDR3 coding DNA: TGTGCCATCAGTGAGTCAGTATTCCGGGGGGAACAAGAGACCCAGTACTTC. It encodes CAISESVFRGEQETQYF.